The following is a T cell receptor (beta chain) sequence with its context. Antigen: not known. The protocol was immunoSEQ multiplex PCR, while the TCRdb copy is restricted to in-frame clones and leaves out a portion. The data show 130,000 or so clones, approximately 89% seen once. The sample comes from a study of cytomegalovirus exposure and HLA in healthy donors. Study results and caveats: Rare TCR sequences dominated, though some public TCRs recurred in many donors.

This clonotype was obtained from a woman aged 18-29 years in good health and CMV-seropositive. Input material: PBMCs.

CDR3 residues: CASSKAGSILNYGYTF. DNA of the CDR3: TGTGCCAGTAGTAAGGCAGGGTCAATACTCAACTATGGCTACACCTTC. V usage is TRBV19 and J usage is TRBJ1-2; maybe TRBD1 (5 bases). Trimming took off 4 bases at V and 2 bases at J, with 17 bases between the two ends. Germline V lookup: CDR1 LNHDA, CDR2 SQIVND (reference sequence). This CDR3 is 16 amino acids long.